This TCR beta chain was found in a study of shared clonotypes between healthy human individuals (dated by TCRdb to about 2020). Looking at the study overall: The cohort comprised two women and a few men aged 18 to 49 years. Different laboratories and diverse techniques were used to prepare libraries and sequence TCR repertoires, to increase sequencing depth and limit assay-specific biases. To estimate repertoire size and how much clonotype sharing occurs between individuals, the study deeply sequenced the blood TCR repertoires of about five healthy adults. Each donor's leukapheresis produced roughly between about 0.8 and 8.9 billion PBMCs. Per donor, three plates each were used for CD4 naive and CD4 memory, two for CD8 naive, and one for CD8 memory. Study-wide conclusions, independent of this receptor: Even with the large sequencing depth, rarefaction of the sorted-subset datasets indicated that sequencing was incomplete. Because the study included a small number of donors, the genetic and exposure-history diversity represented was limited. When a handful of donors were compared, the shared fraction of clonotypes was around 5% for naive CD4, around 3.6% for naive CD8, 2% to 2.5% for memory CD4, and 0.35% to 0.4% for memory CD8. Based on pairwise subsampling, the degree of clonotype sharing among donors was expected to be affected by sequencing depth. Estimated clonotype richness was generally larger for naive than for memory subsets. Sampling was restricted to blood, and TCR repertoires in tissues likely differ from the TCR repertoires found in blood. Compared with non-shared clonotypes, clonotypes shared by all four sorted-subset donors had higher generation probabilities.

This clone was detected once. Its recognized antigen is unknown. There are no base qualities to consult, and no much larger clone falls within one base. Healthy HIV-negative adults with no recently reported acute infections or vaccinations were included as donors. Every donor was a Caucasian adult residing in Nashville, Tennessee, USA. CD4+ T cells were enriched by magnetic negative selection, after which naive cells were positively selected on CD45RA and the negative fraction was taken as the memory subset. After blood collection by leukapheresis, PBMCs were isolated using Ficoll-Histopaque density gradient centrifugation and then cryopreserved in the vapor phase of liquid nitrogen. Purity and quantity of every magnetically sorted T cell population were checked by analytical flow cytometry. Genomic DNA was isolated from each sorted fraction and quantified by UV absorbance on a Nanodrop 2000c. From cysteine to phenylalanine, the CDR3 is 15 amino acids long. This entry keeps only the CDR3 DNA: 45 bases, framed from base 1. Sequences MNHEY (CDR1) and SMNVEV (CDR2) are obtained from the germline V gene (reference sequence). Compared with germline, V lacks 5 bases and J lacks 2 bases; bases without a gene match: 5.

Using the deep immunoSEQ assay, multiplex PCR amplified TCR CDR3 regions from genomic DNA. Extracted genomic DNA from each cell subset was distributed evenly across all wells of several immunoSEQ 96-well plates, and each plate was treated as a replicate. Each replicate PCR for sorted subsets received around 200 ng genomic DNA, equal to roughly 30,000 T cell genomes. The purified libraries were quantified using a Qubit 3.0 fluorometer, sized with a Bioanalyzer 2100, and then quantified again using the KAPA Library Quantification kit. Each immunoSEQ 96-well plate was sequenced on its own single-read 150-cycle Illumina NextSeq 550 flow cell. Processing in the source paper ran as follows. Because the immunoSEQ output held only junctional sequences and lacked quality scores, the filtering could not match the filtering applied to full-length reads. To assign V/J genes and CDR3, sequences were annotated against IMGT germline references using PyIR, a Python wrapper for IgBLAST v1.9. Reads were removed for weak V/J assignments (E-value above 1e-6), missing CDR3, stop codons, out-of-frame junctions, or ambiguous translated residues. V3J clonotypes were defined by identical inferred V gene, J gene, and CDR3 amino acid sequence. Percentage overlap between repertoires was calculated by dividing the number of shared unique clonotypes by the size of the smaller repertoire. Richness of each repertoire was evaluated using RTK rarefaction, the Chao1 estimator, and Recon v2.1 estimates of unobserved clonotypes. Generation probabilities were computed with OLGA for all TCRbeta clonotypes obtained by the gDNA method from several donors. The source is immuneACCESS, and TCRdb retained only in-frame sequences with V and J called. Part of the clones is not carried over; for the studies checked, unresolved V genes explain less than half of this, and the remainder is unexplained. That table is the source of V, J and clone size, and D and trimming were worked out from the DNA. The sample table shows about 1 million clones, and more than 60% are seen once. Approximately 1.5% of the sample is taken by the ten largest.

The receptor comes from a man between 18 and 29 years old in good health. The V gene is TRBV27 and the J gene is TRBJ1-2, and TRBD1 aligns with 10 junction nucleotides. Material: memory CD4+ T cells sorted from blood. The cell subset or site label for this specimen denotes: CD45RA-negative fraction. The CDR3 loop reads CASSLGQGGNYGYTF. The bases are TGTGCCAGCAGTCTTGGACAGGGGGGGAACTATGGCTACACCTTC.